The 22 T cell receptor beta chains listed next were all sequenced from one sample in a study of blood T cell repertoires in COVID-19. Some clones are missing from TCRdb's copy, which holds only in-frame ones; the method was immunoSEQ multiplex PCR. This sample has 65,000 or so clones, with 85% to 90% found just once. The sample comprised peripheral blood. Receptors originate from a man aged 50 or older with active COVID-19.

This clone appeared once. The CDR3 loop is CASSQDGLAIYEQFF. The DNA of the CDR3 is TGCGCCAGCAGCCAAGACGGACTAGCCATATATGAGCAGTTCTTC. This chain connects TRBV4-1 to TRBJ2-1; the match to TRBD2 covers 8 bases. Germline values: CDR1 MGHRA, CDR2 YSYEKL. This CDR3 contains 15 residues. V lost 0 bases to trimming and J lost 8 bases; unmatched junction nucleotides: 6.

The CDR3 sequence is CASSYRGRGYTF. The CDR3, as DNA: TGTGCCAGCAGCTACAGGGGGCGAGGCTACACCTTC. V is TRBV28 and J is TRBJ1-2; 9 bases map to TRBD1. Germline V gene data show CDR1 as MDHEN and CDR2 as SYDVKM. This CDR3 has 12 residues. Trimming took 6 bases from V and 8 from J; bases not matched to a gene: 4.

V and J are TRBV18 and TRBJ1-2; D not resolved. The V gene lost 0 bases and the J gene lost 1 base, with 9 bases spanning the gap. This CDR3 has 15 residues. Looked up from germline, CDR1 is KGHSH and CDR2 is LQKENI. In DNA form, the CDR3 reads TGTGCCAGCTCACCACCGGCGGAGGGTAACTATGGCTACACCTTC. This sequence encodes CASSPPAEGNYGYTF.

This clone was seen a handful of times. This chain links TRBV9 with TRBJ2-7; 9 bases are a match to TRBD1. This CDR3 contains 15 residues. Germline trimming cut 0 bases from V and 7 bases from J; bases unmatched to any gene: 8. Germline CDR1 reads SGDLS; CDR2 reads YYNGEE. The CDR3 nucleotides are TGTGCCAGCAGCGTAGGGGGACAGGGTGTGAGAGAGCAGTACTTC. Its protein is CASSVGGQGVREQYF.

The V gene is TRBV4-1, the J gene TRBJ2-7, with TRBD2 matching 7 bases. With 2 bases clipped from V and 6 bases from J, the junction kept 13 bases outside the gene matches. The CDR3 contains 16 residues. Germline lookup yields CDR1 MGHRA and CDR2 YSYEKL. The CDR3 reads CASSQRGFAGASEQYF. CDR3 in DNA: TGCGCCAGCAGCCAACGGGGTTTTGCGGGAGCATCCGAGCAGTACTTC.

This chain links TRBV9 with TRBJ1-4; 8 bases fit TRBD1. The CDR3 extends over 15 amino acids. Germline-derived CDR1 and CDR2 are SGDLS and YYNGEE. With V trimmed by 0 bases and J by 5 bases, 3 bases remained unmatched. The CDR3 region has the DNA TGTGCCAGCAGCGTAGTGGGACAGGCAAATGAAAAACTGTTTTTT. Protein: CASSVVGQANEKLFF.

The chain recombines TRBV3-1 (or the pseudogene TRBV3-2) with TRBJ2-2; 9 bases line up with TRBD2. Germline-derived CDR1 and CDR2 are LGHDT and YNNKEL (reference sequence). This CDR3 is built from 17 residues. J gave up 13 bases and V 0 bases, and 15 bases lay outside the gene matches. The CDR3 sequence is CASSQEHRLAGLYMLFF. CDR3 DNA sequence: TGTGCCAGCAGCCAAGAGCATCGGCTAGCGGGGTTATACATGCTGTTTTTT.

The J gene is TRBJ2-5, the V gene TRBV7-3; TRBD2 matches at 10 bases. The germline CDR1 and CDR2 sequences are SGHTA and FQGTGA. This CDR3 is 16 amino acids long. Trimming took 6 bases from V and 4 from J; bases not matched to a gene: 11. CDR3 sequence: CASRISGRAVGETQYF. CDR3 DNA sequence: TGTGCCAGCAGGATCAGCGGGAGGGCCGTAGGAGAGACCCAGTACTTC.

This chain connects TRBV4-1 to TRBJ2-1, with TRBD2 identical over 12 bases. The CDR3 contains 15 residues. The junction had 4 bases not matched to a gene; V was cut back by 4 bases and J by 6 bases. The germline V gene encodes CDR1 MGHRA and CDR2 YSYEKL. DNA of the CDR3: TGCGCCAGCAGCCTGGGACTAGCGGGTGGCAATGAGCAGTTCTTC. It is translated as CASSLGLAGGNEQFF.

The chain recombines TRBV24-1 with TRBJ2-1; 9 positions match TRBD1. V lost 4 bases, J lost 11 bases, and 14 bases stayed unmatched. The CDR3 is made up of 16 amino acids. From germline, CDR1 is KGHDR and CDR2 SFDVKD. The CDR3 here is CATSESTGQGKRKQFF. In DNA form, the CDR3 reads TGTGCCACCAGTGAATCCACGGGACAGGGCAAGAGGAAGCAGTTCTTC.

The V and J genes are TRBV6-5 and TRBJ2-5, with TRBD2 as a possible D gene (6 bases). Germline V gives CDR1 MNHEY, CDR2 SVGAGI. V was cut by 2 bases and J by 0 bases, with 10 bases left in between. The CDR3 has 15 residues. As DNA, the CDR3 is TGTGCCAGCAGTTACACCGGGGACTACCAAGAGACCCAGTACTTC. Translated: CASSYTGDYQETQYF.

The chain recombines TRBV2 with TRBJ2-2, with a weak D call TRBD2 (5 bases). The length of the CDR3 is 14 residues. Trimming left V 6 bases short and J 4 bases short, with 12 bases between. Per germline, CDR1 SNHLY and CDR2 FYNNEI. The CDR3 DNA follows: TGTGCCAGCAGGAACCGGGAAGCCACCGGGGAGCTGTTTTTT. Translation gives CASRNREATGELFF.

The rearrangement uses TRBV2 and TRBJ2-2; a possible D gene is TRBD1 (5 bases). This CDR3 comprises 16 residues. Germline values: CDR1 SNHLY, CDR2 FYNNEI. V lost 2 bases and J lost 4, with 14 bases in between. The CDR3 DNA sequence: TGTGCCAGCAGTGAATGGCTCAAGGGGTCCACCGGGGAGCTGTTTTTT. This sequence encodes CASSEWLKGSTGELFF.

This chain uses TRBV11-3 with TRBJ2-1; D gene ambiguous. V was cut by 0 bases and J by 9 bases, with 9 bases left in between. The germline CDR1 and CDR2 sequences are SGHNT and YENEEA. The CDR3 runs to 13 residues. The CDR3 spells CASSLDRRTEQFF. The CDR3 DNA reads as TGTGCCAGCAGCTTAGATAGGAGAACTGAGCAGTTCTTC.

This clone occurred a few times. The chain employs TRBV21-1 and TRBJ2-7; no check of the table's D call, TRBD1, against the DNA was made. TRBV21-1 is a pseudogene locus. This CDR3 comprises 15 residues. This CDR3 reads CASRDGQPLLNEQYF. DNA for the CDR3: TGTGCCAGCAGAGACGGACAGCCTCTCTTGAACGAGCAGTACTTC.

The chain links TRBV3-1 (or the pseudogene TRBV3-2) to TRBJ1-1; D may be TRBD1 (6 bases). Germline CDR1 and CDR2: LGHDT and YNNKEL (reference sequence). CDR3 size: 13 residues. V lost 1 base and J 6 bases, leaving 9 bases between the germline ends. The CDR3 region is CASSQVGGAEAFF. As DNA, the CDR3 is TGTGCCAGCAGCCAAGTAGGGGGGGCTGAAGCTTTCTTT.

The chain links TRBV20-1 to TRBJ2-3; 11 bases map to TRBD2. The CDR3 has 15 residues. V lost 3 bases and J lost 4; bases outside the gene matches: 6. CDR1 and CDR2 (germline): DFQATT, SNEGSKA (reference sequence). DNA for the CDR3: TGCAGTGCTAGTAAGGGACTAGCGGTATCAGATACGCAGTATTTT. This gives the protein CSASKGLAVSDTQYF.

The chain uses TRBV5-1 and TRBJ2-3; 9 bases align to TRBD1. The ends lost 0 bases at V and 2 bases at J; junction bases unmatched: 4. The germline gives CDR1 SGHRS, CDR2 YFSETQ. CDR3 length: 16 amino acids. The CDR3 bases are TGCGCCAGCAGCTTGGCCGGGACAGGGTCCACAGATACGCAGTATTTT. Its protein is CASSLAGTGSTDTQYF. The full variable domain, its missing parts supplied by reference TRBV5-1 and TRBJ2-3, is KAGVTQTPRYLIKTRGQQVTLSCSPISGHRSVSWYQQTPGQGLQFLFEYFSETQRNKGNFPGRFSGRQFSNSRSEMNVSTLELGDSALYLCASSLAGTGSTDTQYFGPGTRLTVL.

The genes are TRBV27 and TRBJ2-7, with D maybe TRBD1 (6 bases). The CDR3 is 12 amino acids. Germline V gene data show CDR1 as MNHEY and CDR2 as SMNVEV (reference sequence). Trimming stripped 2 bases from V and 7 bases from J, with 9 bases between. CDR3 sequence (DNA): TGTGCCAGCAGTTTAATAGGGACAGAGCAGTACTTC. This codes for CASSLIGTEQYF.

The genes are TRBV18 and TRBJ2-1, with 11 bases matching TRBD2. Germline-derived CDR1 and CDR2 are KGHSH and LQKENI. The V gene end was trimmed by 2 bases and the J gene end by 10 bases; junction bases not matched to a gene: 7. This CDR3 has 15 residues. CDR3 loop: CASSPSGTSGLEQFF. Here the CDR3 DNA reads TGTGCCAGCTCACCATCCGGGACTAGCGGTTTGGAGCAGTTCTTC.

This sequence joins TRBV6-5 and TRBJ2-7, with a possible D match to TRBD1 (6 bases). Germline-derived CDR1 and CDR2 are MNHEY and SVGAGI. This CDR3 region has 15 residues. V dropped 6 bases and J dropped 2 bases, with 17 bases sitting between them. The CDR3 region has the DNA TGTGCCAGCAGCGGTATGATAACAGGGACCTACGAGCAGTACTTC. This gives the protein CASSGMITGTYEQYF.

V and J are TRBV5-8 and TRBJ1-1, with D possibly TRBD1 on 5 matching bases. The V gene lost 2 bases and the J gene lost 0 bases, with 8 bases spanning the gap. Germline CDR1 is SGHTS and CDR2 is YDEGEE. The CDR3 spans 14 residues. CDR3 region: CASSFGGVNTEAFF. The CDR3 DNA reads TGTGCCAGCAGCTTCGGAGGGGTGAACACTGAAGCTTTCTTT. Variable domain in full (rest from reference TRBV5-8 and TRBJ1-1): EAGVTQSPTHLIKTRGQQATLRCSPISGHTSVYWYQQALGLGLQFLLWYDEGEERNRGNFPPRFSGRQFPNYSSELNVNALELEDSALYLCASSFGGVNTEAFFGQGTRLTVV.